A selection of T cell receptor beta chains follows, all from one sample in a study of cytomegalovirus exposure and HLA in healthy donors. The assay was immunoSEQ multiplex PCR, and TCRdb's table has in-frame clones only and misses some. Of 150,000 to 200,000 clones listed, 75% to 85% were seen once; the top ten hold roughly 7.3%. The sample consisted of PBMCs. The source of these receptors is a male donor in good health and CMV-seropositive. The CDR3 runs from the conserved cysteine through the conserved F or W. D genes are given only for firm matches. Size tells how often a clone was seen (once, few, many) or the class of an expanded clone, and some rows leave it out.

v_call,cdr3_length,j_call,clone_size,d_call,cdr3_nt,cdr3_aa
TRBV6-5,14,TRBJ1-6,NA,NA,TGTGCCAGCAGTTACTATGGCAGCGATTCACCCCTCCACTTT,CASSYYGSDSPLHF
TRBV9,13,TRBJ1-1,NA,NA,TGTGCCAGCAGCGTAGGTTCACAGGGAGAAGCTTTCTTT,CASSVGSQGEAFF
TRBV19,15,TRBJ2-3,NA,TRBD2,TGTGCCAGTAGCCTGAGCGGGGGGTTCACAGATACGCAGTATTTT,CASSLSGGFTDTQYF
TRBV6-1,12,TRBJ1-2,NA,NA,TGTGCCAGCAGTCGTACAGGGTTATTGTACACCTTC,CASSRTGLLYTF
TRBV5-1,18,TRBJ1-2,once,NA,TGCGCCAGCAGCCGGACCGGGACAAGTCGCCTTTCTAACTATGGCTACACCTTC,CASSRTGTSRLSNYGYTF
TRBV19,15,TRBJ1-4,NA,NA,TGTGCCAGTAGTCCAGCGGCCGCAACTAATGAAAAACTGTTTTTT,CASSPAAATNEKLFF
TRBV4-2,15,TRBJ2-6,many,NA,TGTGCCAGCAGCCAAGACAGCTCTGGGGCCAACGTCCTGACTTTC,CASSQDSSGANVLTF
TRBV9,14,TRBJ2-3,NA,NA,TGTGCCAGCAGCGTATCAAGCGGCACAGATACGCAGTATTTT,CASSVSSGTDTQYF
TRBV27,15,TRBJ2-7,NA,NA,TGTGCCAGCAGCACACGAGGGGGTCCCGATTACGAGCAGTACTTC,CASSTRGGPDYEQYF
TRBV10-1,15,TRBJ1-5,NA,NA,TGCGCCCTCGTCAGGGACAAAAGCGGGGATCAGCCCCAGCATTTT,CALVRDKSGDQPQHF
TRBV18,16,TRBJ2-1,NA,TRBD2,TGTGCCAGCTCACCGAGGACTAGCGGGGGTTACAATGAGCAGTTCTTC,CASSPRTSGGYNEQFF
TRBV2,15,TRBJ1-1,once,TRBD1,TGTGCCAGCAGTAACCGGGACAGGGGGGGAACTGAAGCTTTCTTT,CASSNRDRGGTEAFF
TRBV5-6,17,TRBJ2-5,NA,TRBD1,TGTGCCAGCAGCACTAATTTAGGGACAGGGGGCCACGAGACCCAGTACTTC,CASSTNLGTGGHETQYF
TRBV7-9,14,TRBJ2-1,NA,NA,TGTGCCAGCAGCCCCGATGGGGGGTTCGCCGAGCAGTTCTTC,CASSPDGGFAEQFF
TRBV4-2,16,TRBJ2-7,NA,NA,TGTGCCAGCAGCCAAGATATACAGGCCCGGCCCTACGAGCAGTACTTC,CASSQDIQARPYEQYF
TRBV30,13,TRBJ2-1,few,TRBD1,TGTGCCTGGAGTGTACAGGGGGTAAATGAGCAGTTCTTC,CAWSVQGVNEQFF
TRBV7-9,14,TRBJ1-4,NA,TRBD1,TGTGCCAGCAGCGACAGGGGGAGGGTGGAAAAACTGTTTTTT,CASSDRGRVEKLFF
TRBV15,15,TRBJ1-2,NA,NA,TGTGCCACCAGCAGAGAAGGTGGCAGACTCTATGGCTACACCTTC,CATSREGGRLYGYTF
TRBV5-1,15,TRBJ2-2,NA,NA,TGCGCCAGCAGCTTGGGGGACTGGAACACCGGGGAGCTGTTTTTT,CASSLGDWNTGELFF
TRBV7-2,15,TRBJ2-7,NA,TRBD1,TGTGCCAGCAGCCCGCAACAGGGGGCTTTCCACGAGCAGTACTTC,CASSPQQGAFHEQYF
TRBV30,15,TRBJ1-5,few,TRBD1,TGTGCCTGGAGTGTAGGGACAGAACCGAATCAGCCCCAGCATTTT,CAWSVGTEPNQPQHF
TRBV11-3,14,TRBJ2-5,once,NA,TGTGCCAGCAGCGACCGGACTAACCAAGAGACCCAGTACTTC,CASSDRTNQETQYF
TRBV11-1,14,TRBJ2-1,NA,TRBD2,TGTGCCAGCAGCTTAGGAGCGGGGGACAATGAGCAGTTCTTC,CASSLGAGDNEQFF
TRBV27,17,TRBJ1-5,once,TRBD1,TGTGCCAGCAGTTTATGGGGGGGACAGGGAAGGAATCAGCCCCAGCATTTT,CASSLWGGQGRNQPQHF
TRBV5-1,16,TRBJ1-3,NA,NA,TGCGCCAGCAGCACGGGACACCTACTCTCTGGAAACACCATATATTTT,CASSTGHLLSGNTIYF
TRBV5-1,15,TRBJ2-5,NA,NA,TGCGCCAGCAGCCCCCCCCAGGCGTACCAAGAGACCCAGTACTTC,CASSPPQAYQETQYF
TRBV5-1,15,TRBJ2-7,NA,NA,TGCGCCAGCAGCTTCCTCACAGGGCCAGAACACGAGCAGTACTTC,CASSFLTGPEHEQYF
TRBV9,15,TRBJ1-1,NA,NA,TGTGCCAGCGCCCGGAGAGAAGGCTACAACACTGAAGCTTTCTTT,CASARREGYNTEAFF
TRBV30,18,TRBJ2-2,NA,TRBD2,TGTGCCTGGTCAAGGGGACTAGCGGGGGGCCCGAACACCGGGGAGCTGTTTTTT,CAWSRGLAGGPNTGELFF
TRBV9,12,TRBJ1-1,NA,NA,TGTGCCAGCAGACAGGTGAACACTGAAGCTTTCTTT,CASRQVNTEAFF
TRBV2,14,TRBJ2-7,NA,NA,TGTGCCAGCAGAGAACGGGACTTTTCCTACGAGCAGTACTTC,CASRERDFSYEQYF
TRBV6-1,15,TRBJ2-5,NA,NA,TGTGCCAGCAGTGATACCACAGGGATGGGAGAGACCCAGTACTTC,CASSDTTGMGETQYF
TRBV19,15,TRBJ1-5,NA,NA,TGTGCCAGTTCCATCGACAGGTTCGGGTATCAGCCCCAGCATTTT,CASSIDRFGYQPQHF
TRBV2,11,TRBJ2-3,NA,TRBD2,TGTGCCAGCAGAGGGACTAGCGGGCTCTATTTT,CASRGTSGLYF
TRBV27,15,TRBJ1-4,NA,TRBD1,TGTGCCAGCAGTTCCCATCAGAGGACAGGAGAAAAACTGTTTTTT,CASSSHQRTGEKLFF
TRBV7-8,12,TRBJ2-7,once,NA,TGTGCCAGCAGCCCCCGGGGCTACGAGCAGTACTTC,CASSPRGYEQYF
TRBV6-5,15,TRBJ2-2,few,TRBD2,TGTGCCAGCAGTCGGACTAGCGGGGACACCGGGGAGCTGTTTTTT,CASSRTSGDTGELFF
TRBV6-5,14,TRBJ1-6,NA,NA,TGTGCCAGCAGTTACGGGGGCCAGAGAACACCCCTCCACTTT,CASSYGGQRTPLHF
TRBV25-1,16,TRBJ1-2,NA,NA,TGTGCCAGCAGTGAAGGTTGGCAGGGGTCGAGAGGAGGCTACACCTTC,CASSEGWQGSRGGYTF